The T cell receptor beta chain under discussion was sequenced for a study of blood T cell repertoires in COVID-19. V shed 0 bases and J shed 7 bases, with 10 bases lying between them. The germline V gene has CDR1 MNHNY and CDR2 SVGAGI (reference sequence). The CDR3 is made up of 15 amino acids. Clones were read by immunoSEQ multiplex PCR, and TCRdb kept only the in-frame ones, dropping some. Of around 190,000 clones detected, about nine tenths appear once; the ten largest clones hold 1.6%. The origin of this receptor is a man between 18 and 29 years old with active or convalescent COVID-19. This chain links TRBV6-6 with TRBJ1-6; TRBD1 might be the D (5 bases). Sequencing was carried out using peripheral blood. The CDR3, as DNA: TGTGCCAGCAGTTACTCTTCAGGGAACAATTCACCCCTCCACTTT. Translation: CASSYSSGNNSPLHF.